The 13 T cell receptor beta chains below all came from one sample that was sequenced in a study of cytomegalovirus exposure and HLA in healthy donors. Use of 60 Vbeta and 13 Jbeta primers characterized the PCR. Sequencing used immunoSEQ multiplex PCR; TCRdb keeps in-frame clones, though not all of them. The sample shows approximately 120,000 clones, roughly 80% of them seen only once. The sequenced material came from PBMCs. The receptors here all came from a female donor in good health and CMV-seronegative.

The V and J genes are TRBV7-3 and TRBJ2-2; 7 positions agree with TRBD2. V lost 8 bases, J lost 5 bases, and 2 bases stayed unmatched. CDR1 and CDR2 (germline): SGHTA, FQGTGA. The CDR3 has 12 residues. The CDR3 is CASGGDTGELFF. CDR3 DNA sequence: TGTGCCAGCGGGGGGGATACCGGGGAGCTGTTTTTT.

The chain uses TRBV11-2 and TRBJ2-2; 7 positions match TRBD1. V was clipped by 5 bases and J by 5 bases; unmatched bases: 8. In germline, CDR1 is SGHAT, CDR2 FQNNGV. The CDR3 runs to 15 residues. CDR3 nucleotide sequence: TGTGCCAGCAGCCCAAAGACAGGGACAACCGGGGAGCTGTTTTTT. Its translation is CASSPKTGTTGELFF.

The V call is TRBV7-2, the J call TRBJ1-4; D ambiguous. From germline, CDR1 is SGHTA and CDR2 FQGNSA. The V and J ends lost 5 bases and 8 bases respectively, with 21 bases between them. The CDR3 spans 16 residues. The CDR3 coding sequence is TGTGCCAGCAGCCTAAGCGTATCGGCCTGGGAGGAAAAACTGTTTTTT. It specifies CASSLSVSAWEEKLFF.

This sequence joins TRBV5-4 and TRBJ1-6; 8 bases fit TRBD1. V shed 4 bases and J 10 bases; nucleotides not matched to a gene: 7. CDR3 length equals 14 residues. Per the germline V gene, CDR1 is SGHNT and CDR2 is YYREEE (reference sequence). The CDR3 DNA reads TGTGCCAGCAGCGCCGGACAGGGAGGGTCACCCCTCCACTTT. Translating it yields CASSAGQGGSPLHF.

The chain carries TRBV2 and TRBJ2-1; 7 positions agree with TRBD1. V lost 1 base to trimming and J lost 8 bases; unmatched junction nucleotides: 8. The germline CDR1 and CDR2 sequences are SNHLY and FYNNEI. The CDR3 sequence is 15 residues long. The CDR3, as DNA: TGTGCCAGCAGTGAAGGACAGGGTTGGTTGGATGAGCAGTTCTTC. Protein sequence: CASSEGQGWLDEQFF.

V and J are TRBV5-4 and TRBJ2-5, with TRBD2 matching over 13 bases. The V gene's germline CDR1 is SGHNT and CDR2 YYREEE (reference sequence). Trimming took 2 bases from V and 2 from J; bases not matched to a gene: 6. This CDR3 comprises 17 residues. The CDR3 DNA follows: TGTGCCAGCAGCTTCCCGGGACTAGCGGGGTCGCAAGAGACCCAGTACTTC. It yields the protein CASSFPGLAGSQETQYF.

Here the CDR3 DNA reads TGTGCCAGTAGTACCACAGGGGGACCCACAGATACGCAGTATTTT. This encodes CASSTTGGPTDTQYF. The gene calls are TRBV19 and TRBJ2-3; 8 bases fit TRBD1. This CDR3 is built from 15 residues. V lost 4 bases to trimming and J lost 2 bases; unmatched junction nucleotides: 5. CDR1 is LNHDA and CDR2 is SQIVND in the germline V gene (reference sequence).

The chain has TRBV9 and TRBJ2-1, with TRBD2 matching over 8 bases. Germline CDR1 SGDLS, CDR2 YYNGEE. This CDR3 comprises 15 residues. V lost 0 bases to trimming and J lost 2 bases; unmatched junction nucleotides: 1. The CDR3 DNA is TGTGCCAGCAGCGTAGACGGGGGGGCCTACAATGAGCAGTTCTTC. It codes for CASSVDGGAYNEQFF.

This clone has more than one count but fewer than ten. The rearrangement joins TRBV5-6 to TRBJ2-7; D call uncertain. V lost 0 bases and J 4 bases, leaving 14 bases between the germline ends. The CDR3 has 15 residues. CDR1 is SGHDT, CDR2 YYEEEE, per germline. As DNA, the CDR3 is TGTGCCAGCAGCTTGGGTGGAGTAGGTTTTTACGAGCAGTACTTC. This codes for CASSLGGVGFYEQYF.

This chain joins TRBV7-9 and TRBJ2-2; 8 bases are shared with TRBD1. V was clipped by 5 bases and J by 2 bases; unmatched bases: 4. Per the germline V gene, CDR1 is SEHNR and CDR2 is FQNEAQ (reference sequence). CDR3 length: 15 residues. The CDR3: CASSPGQGNTGELFF. The CDR3 DNA reads as TGTGCCAGCAGCCCCGGACAGGGAAACACCGGGGAGCTGTTTTTT.

This CDR3 reads CASSLQYPALTSGGADTQYF. For the CDR3, the DNA is TGTGCCAGCAGTTTGCAGTATCCGGCGCTGACTAGCGGGGGGGCAGATACGCAGTATTTT. The V and J genes are TRBV27 and TRBJ2-3, with 14 bases fitting TRBD2. Germline loops: CDR1 MNHEY, CDR2 SMNVEV (reference sequence). This CDR3 is 20 amino acids long. The trim removed 3 bases at V and 4 bases at J, leaving 15 bases unmatched.

The J gene is TRBJ2-5, the V gene TRBV4-2; 8 nucleotides align to TRBD1. Judging by the DNA end, TRBJ2-7 fits better; the J call may be wrong. Per the germline V gene, CDR1 is LGHNA and CDR2 is YNFKEQ. The length of the CDR3 is 15 residues. In DNA form, the CDR3 reads TGTGCCAGCAGCCAAGACTTGACAGGGGAATACGAGCAGTACTTC. This codes for CASSQDLTGEYEQYF.

This chain joins TRBV6-5 and TRBJ1-6; no firm D call. The CDR3 is made up of 14 amino acids. The germline CDR1 and CDR2 sequences are MNHEY and SVGAGI. Trimming cost V 8 bases and J 6 bases, with 14 bases left between them. The CDR3 reads CASRTSGFNSPLHF. The CDR3 nucleotides are TGTGCCAGCCGCACCTCGGGATTTAATTCACCCCTCCACTTT.